The 22 T cell receptor beta chains presented below share a single source sample, sequenced in a study of blood T cell repertoires in COVID-19. TCRdb's copy holds only in-frame clones and misses some; the assay was immunoSEQ multiplex PCR. The sample contains 80,000 or so clones, approximately 80% of which appear only once. Sequenced sample: peripheral blood. These receptor sequences come from a woman aged 70-85 years with acute or convalescent COVID-19.

The rearrangement joins TRBV5-1 to TRBJ2-3; TRBD2 agrees at 10 bases. V shed 4 bases, J shed 7 bases, and the junction held 9 bases outside the gene matches. From germline, CDR1 is SGHRS and CDR2 YFSETQ. CDR3 length: 15 amino acids. CDR3: CASSDSGGQINTQYF. The CDR3 DNA reads TGCGCCAGCAGCGATAGCGGGGGGCAAATTAATACGCAGTATTTT.

This chain joins TRBV9 and TRBJ2-5; D unclear. The V end was cut by 4 bases, the J end by 4 bases, with 17 bases between. Germline V gene sequence: CDR1 SGDLS, CDR2 YYNGEE. The CDR3 length is 15 residues. CDR3: CASSLRGTLRETQYF. The CDR3 DNA reads as TGTGCCAGCAGCTTAAGAGGTACCTTGCGAGAGACCCAGTACTTC. Full variable domain (rest looked up from reference TRBV9 and TRBJ2-5): DSGVTQTPKHLITATGQRVTLRCSPRSGDLSVYWYQQSLDQGLQFLIQYYNGEERAKGNILERFSAQQFPDLHSELNLSSLELGDSALYFCASSLRGTLRETQYFGPGTRLLVL.

This rearrangement joins TRBV4-1 to TRBJ1-2; 8 bases are a match to TRBD1. Germline V gene data show CDR1 as MGHRA and CDR2 as YSYEKL. The V and J ends lost 3 bases and 4 bases, in that order; junction bases with no gene match: 4. This CDR3 contains 14 residues. The CDR3 sequence is CASSHGQGGYGYTF. The CDR3 DNA sequence: TGCGCCAGCAGCCACGGACAGGGCGGCTATGGCTACACCTTC.

The chain recombines TRBV4-3 with TRBJ1-1; D call uncertain. CDR3 size: 12 residues. CDR1 and CDR2 from the germline V gene are LGHNA and YSLEER. Between the trimmed V and J ends, which lost 3 bases and 5 bases, there was a span of 7 bases. CDR3 sequence reads: CASSQGSTEAFF. CDR3 coding DNA: TGCGCCAGCAGCCAGGGGAGTACTGAAGCTTTCTTT.

A few counts support this clone. The chain employs TRBV5-4 and TRBJ2-1, with 8 bases lining up with TRBD2. V was clipped by 4 bases and J by 4 bases; unmatched bases: 10. CDR1 is SGHNT, CDR2 YYREEE, per germline (reference sequence). The CDR3 loop spans 16 amino acids. DNA of the CDR3: TGTGCCAGCAGCCTCGCGGGAGCGGGGGTGTACAATGAGCAGTTCTTC. It is translated as CASSLAGAGVYNEQFF.

V is TRBV7-9 and J is TRBJ2-5; tentative D call: TRBD2 (5 bases). Trimming took 6 bases from V and 5 from J, leaving 16 bases between them. Germline-derived CDR1 and CDR2 are SEHNR and FQNEAQ (reference sequence). The CDR3 totals 14 residues. The CDR3 loop reads CASRLKTTGETQYF. CDR3 bases: TGTGCCAGCAGACTAAAGACTACGGGGGAGACCCAGTACTTC.

The chain carries TRBV19 and TRBJ1-6; no definite D call. CDR1 is LNHDA and CDR2 is SQIVND in the germline V gene (reference sequence). The germline V and J ends were trimmed by 4 bases and 7 bases, with 17 bases remaining between them. This CDR3 region has 16 residues. CDR3 protein: CASSNRARRQNSPLHF. CDR3 nucleotides: TGTGCCAGTAGTAATAGGGCCCGGAGGCAGAATTCACCCCTCCACTTT.

This chain joins TRBV3-1 (or the pseudogene TRBV3-2) and TRBJ1-3; possibly TRBD1 for D (5 bases). The CDR3 extends over 16 amino acids. Trimming left V 10 bases short and J 4 bases short, with 23 bases between. The germline V gene encodes CDR1 LGHDT and CDR2 YNNKEL (reference sequence). CDR3 loop: CAILADGGGDGNTIYF. CDR3 DNA: TGTGCCATCTTAGCAGACGGTGGGGGGGACGGAAACACCATATATTTT.

This sequence joins TRBV6-1 and TRBJ2-5; 12 bases line up with TRBD2. V dropped 2 bases and J dropped 2; count of bases not matched to a gene: 0. The CDR3 totals 15 residues. Germline V CDR1 and CDR2: MNHNS, SASEGT. CDR3 loop: CASSETSGGQETQYF. CDR3 nucleotides: TGTGCCAGCAGTGAAACTAGCGGGGGGCAAGAGACCCAGTACTTC.

J is TRBJ2-5 and V is TRBV5-4, with a weak D call TRBD2 (6 bases). V was cut by 5 bases and J by 1 base, with 15 bases left in between. Germline V gives CDR1 SGHNT, CDR2 YYREEE (reference sequence). The CDR3 contains 15 residues. CDR3 in DNA: TGTGCCAGCAGTCGGGACTCGGTCGCCCAAGAGACCCAGTACTTC. It yields the protein CASSRDSVAQETQYF.

The chain uses TRBV4-1 and TRBJ2-4; D is uncertain. The CDR3 is 17 residues long. V was shortened by 0 bases and J by 0 bases, with 12 bases between the two germline ends. Germline assignment: CDR1 MGHRA and CDR2 YSYEKL. Here the CDR3 reads CASSQDRQEIAKNIQYF. CDR3 nucleotides: TGCGCCAGCAGCCAAGATCGGCAGGAAATAGCCAAAAACATTCAGTACTTC.

The rearrangement links TRBV18 to TRBJ1-1, with 11 bases aligning to TRBD1. V trimming: 0 bases; J trimming: 11 bases; junction bases outside the gene matches: 8. The length of the CDR3 is 15 residues. The germline CDR1 and CDR2 sequences are KGHSH and LQKENI. DNA of the CDR3: TGTGCCAGCTCACCACCCGGGACAGGGGGGGAAGAGGCTTTCTTT. Translated: CASSPPGTGGEEAFF.

The J gene is TRBJ2-7, the V gene TRBV5-4; D may be TRBD2 (6 bases). Germline V gives CDR1 SGHNT, CDR2 YYREEE (reference sequence). CDR3 length: 13 residues. Trimming stripped 4 bases from V and 3 bases from J, with 11 bases between. The CDR3 sequence: CASSRGGVYEQYF. In DNA, the CDR3 is TGTGCCAGCAGCCGGGGCGGGGTCTACGAGCAGTACTTC.

The rearrangement links TRBV7-9 to TRBJ2-7; 9 bases are a match to TRBD1. V dropped 6 bases and J dropped 0; count of bases not matched to a gene: 6. The CDR3 contains 15 residues. CDR1 and CDR2 from the germline V gene are SEHNR and FQNEAQ (reference sequence). The CDR3, as DNA: TGTGCCAGCAGTTTCACGACAGGGGGCTCCTACGAGCAGTACTTC. Translated: CASSFTTGGSYEQYF.

In its sample, this clone was seen a few times. V gene TRBV7-9 combines with J gene TRBJ2-7; 9 bases align to TRBD2. Per the germline V gene, CDR1 is SEHNR and CDR2 is FQNEAQ (reference sequence). The CDR3 is made up of 16 amino acids. V lost 2 bases and J lost 0; bases outside the gene matches: 5. CDR3 sequence reads: CASSLFSGGNSYEQYF. CDR3 nucleotides: TGTGCCAGCAGCTTATTTAGCGGGGGCAACTCCTACGAGCAGTACTTC. The full variable domain, with the rest looked up from reference TRBV7-9 and TRBJ2-7, is DTGVSQNPRHKITKRGQNVTFRCDPISEHNRLYWYRQTLGQGPEFLTYFQNEAQLEKSRLLSDRFSAERPKGSFSTLEIQRTEQGDSAMYLCASSLFSGGNSYEQYFGPGTRLTVT.

This clone was found a few times. V and J are TRBV27 and TRBJ1-6; maybe TRBD1 (5 bases). V was shortened by 3 bases and J by 10 bases, with 16 bases between the two germline ends. Germline CDR1 MNHEY, CDR2 SMNVEV (reference sequence). This CDR3 contains 15 residues. The CDR3 loop is CASSFGVGVRSPLHF. The DNA of the CDR3 is TGTGCCAGCAGTTTTGGAGTAGGGGTCAGGTCACCCCTCCACTTT.

V is TRBV10-3 and J is TRBJ2-5, with a possible D match to TRBD1 (6 bases). The CDR3 runs to 11 residues. The V end lost 8 bases, the J end lost 7 bases, and 11 bases lay between the germline ends. Looked up from germline, CDR1 is ENHRY and CDR2 is SYGVKD. The CDR3 DNA follows: TGTGCCATCGGGGCCAGGGGGACCCAGTACTTC. Amino acid sequence: CAIGARGTQYF.

The chain uses TRBV9 and TRBJ2-2; TRBD2 might be the D (6 bases). The V end lost 4 bases, the J end lost 6 bases, and 19 bases lay between the germline ends. This CDR3 is 16 amino acids long. Germline V lookup: CDR1 SGDLS, CDR2 YYNGEE. The CDR3 protein is CASSYGRSGEAGELFF. CDR3 in DNA: TGTGCCAGCAGCTACGGACGATCGGGGGAGGCCGGGGAGCTGTTTTTT.

The V gene is TRBV12-3 or TRBV12-4, the J gene TRBJ1-1; a possible D gene is TRBD1 (6 bases). Trimming left V 5 bases short and J 1 base short, with 8 bases between. This CDR3 region has 13 residues. CDR3 coding DNA: TGTGCCAGCAGTCAACAGGGGAACACTGAAGCTTTCTTT. Its protein is CASSQQGNTEAFF.

The V and J genes are TRBV5-5 and TRBJ1-5; 7 bases fit TRBD1. The CDR3 runs 16 residues. J lost 6 bases, V lost 4 bases, and 13 bases had no gene match. Germline V gives CDR1 SGHKS, CDR2 YYEKEE (reference sequence). This CDR3 is CASSPGAGGIRQPQHF. DNA for the CDR3: TGTGCCAGCAGCCCGGGGGCAGGGGGTATTCGTCAGCCCCAGCATTTT.

The chain employs TRBV3-1 (or the pseudogene TRBV3-2) and TRBJ2-3, with 8 bases fitting TRBD2. V trimming: 4 bases; J trimming: 4 bases; junction bases outside the gene matches: 10. Per germline, CDR1 LGHDT and CDR2 YNNKEL (reference sequence). This CDR3 region has 16 residues. This CDR3 reads CASSPRRGGRADTQYF. For the CDR3, the DNA is TGTGCCAGCAGCCCCCGCCGGGGGGGCCGCGCAGATACGCAGTATTTT.

This chain connects TRBV5-4 to TRBJ2-2; 7 positions match TRBD1. Trimming cost V 5 bases and J 7 bases; bases outside gene matches: 8. CDR1 is SGHNT and CDR2 is YYREEE in the germline V gene (reference sequence). CDR3 length equals 14 residues. DNA for the CDR3: TGTGCCAGCAGACATAGAACAGGGGTCGGGGAGCTGTTTTTT. Protein: CASRHRTGVGELFF.